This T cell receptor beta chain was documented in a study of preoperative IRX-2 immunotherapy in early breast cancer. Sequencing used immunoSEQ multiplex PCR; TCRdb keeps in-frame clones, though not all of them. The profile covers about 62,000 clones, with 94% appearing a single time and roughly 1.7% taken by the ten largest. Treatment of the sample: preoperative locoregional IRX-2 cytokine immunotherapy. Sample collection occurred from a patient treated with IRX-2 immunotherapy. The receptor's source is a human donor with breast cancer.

The DNA for the CDR3 is TGCGCCAGCAGCTTAGGTCCCAAATCCTACAATGAGCAGTTCTTC. It yields the protein CASSLGPKSYNEQFF. The J gene is TRBJ2-1, the V gene TRBV5-1; D gene ambiguous. This CDR3 is built from 15 residues. Germline V gene lookup returns CDR1 SGHRS and CDR2 YFSETQ. Deletions cut 2 bases from V and 1 base from J, with 10 bases between.